One T cell receptor beta chain is described in this entry. Germline V gives CDR1 MNHEY, CDR2 SVGEGT. The CDR3 is made up of 15 amino acids. Trimming cost V 4 bases and J 1 base; bases outside gene matches: 3. Per the original methods: Quantification of nucleated cells was approximated via reference gene primer amplification. TCRdb's table, derived via immunoSEQ multiplex PCR, lists solely in-frame clones and lacks some. From that table come the V and J calls and clone size; the DNA was used to work out D and trimming. Counted here are under 250,000 clones, around 88% occurring once; the ten biggest clones make up about 1.3%. These data originate in a study of blood T cell repertoires in COVID-19.

The material sequenced was peripheral blood. V gene TRBV6-2 or TRBV6-3 combines with J gene TRBJ2-7; 11 nucleotides line up with TRBD2. The TCR sequence derives from an elderly man with acute or convalescent COVID-19. The CDR3 sequence is CASSLTSGISYEQYF. CDR3 in DNA: TGTGCCAGCAGTTTGACTAGCGGGATATCCTACGAGCAGTACTTC.